These 2 T cell receptor beta chains were all obtained from the same sample, sequenced in a study of neoadjuvant anti-PD-1 for oral cavity cancer. The repertoire was sequenced with immunoSEQ multiplex PCR; TCRdb's copy has only in-frame clones and lacks some. The data hold 10,000 to 15,000 clones, with 71% observed a single time. As for time point: after neoadjuvant nivolumab, at surgical resection. The sequencing here drew on PBMCs, taken after nivolumab (anti-PD-1) treatment. Receptors were obtained from a person between 40 and 80 years old with oral cavity squamous cell carcinoma.

The genes are TRBV7-9 and TRBJ1-2; D is perhaps TRBD1 (6 bases). V lost 1 base and J 4 bases, leaving 13 bases between the germline ends. Germline V gene data show CDR1 as SEHNR and CDR2 as FQNEAQ (reference sequence). The CDR3 covers 15 residues. The CDR3 region has the DNA TGTGCCAGCAGCTTAGGCGTGACAGGCCTCTATGGCTACACCTTC. Amino acids: CASSLGVTGLYGYTF.

This clone was observed a handful of times. This rearrangement joins TRBV6-1 to TRBJ1-5; weak D call: TRBD1 (5 bases). Deletions cut 5 bases from V and 5 bases from J, with 13 bases between. CDR1 and CDR2 from the germline V gene are MNHNS and SASEGT. This CDR3 is built from 14 residues. CDR3: CASSFGQGDQPQHF. CDR3 coding DNA: TGTGCCAGCAGTTTCGGACAAGGGGATCAGCCCCAGCATTTT.